This T cell receptor (beta chain) was captured in a study of control samples from healthy donors and cancer patients. This CDR3 is built from 13 residues. Germline values: CDR1 SGHTA, CDR2 FQGNSA. V gave up 1 base and J gave up 7 bases; unmatched junction bases: 1. TCRdb's copy holds only in-frame clones and misses some; the assay was immunoSEQ multiplex PCR. The sample includes around 82,000 clones, more than 70% seen only once; the top ten take over 15%. This receptor was identified in a man aged 50 to 60 in good health. The sequenced sample consisted of blood. This sequence joins TRBV7-2 and TRBJ1-5; 7 bases agree with TRBD1. This chain's CDR3 is CASSLGQGQPQHF. The CDR3 DNA follows: TGTGCCAGCAGCTTAGGACAGGGCCAGCCCCAGCATTTT.